One sample yielded the 9 T cell receptor beta chains listed below, sequenced in a study of blood T cell repertoires in COVID-19. Profiling relied on immunoSEQ multiplex PCR, and the TCRdb table lists in-frame clones only, not all of them. Of 70,000 to 85,000 clones listed, 87% were seen once; the top ten hold roughly 3.1%. Sequencing input: peripheral blood. These TCRs come from a woman between 45 and 60 years old with active or convalescent COVID-19.

The chain joins TRBV5-6 to TRBJ2-1, with D maybe TRBD2 (5 bases). Germline values: CDR1 SGHDT, CDR2 YYEEEE. This CDR3 spans 15 amino acids. V was clipped by 0 bases and J by 5 bases, with 12 bases between them. The DNA of the CDR3 is TGTGCCAGCAGCTTGGGTTTGCGGGCAGACAATGAGCAGTTCTTC. It codes for CASSLGLRADNEQFF.

V is TRBV5-6 and J is TRBJ2-3; tentative D call: TRBD2 (6 bases). Trimming took 3 bases from V and 1 from J, leaving 21 bases between them. The CDR3 is made up of 18 amino acids. Germline values: CDR1 SGHDT, CDR2 YYEEEE. CDR3 sequence: CASSYIPHRGSGTDTQYF. In nucleotides, the CDR3 is TGTGCCAGCAGCTACATTCCCCACCGGGGGTCTGGCACAGATACGCAGTATTTT.

The chain's CDR3 is CASSLEQGSYEQYF. In nucleotides, the CDR3 is TGTGCCAGCAGCTTAGAACAGGGGAGTTACGAGCAGTACTTC. The chain carries TRBV11-1 and TRBJ2-7; 7 bases fit TRBD1. With 1 base clipped from V and 4 bases from J, the junction kept 4 bases outside the gene matches. Germline CDR1 reads SGHAT; CDR2 reads FQDESV (reference sequence). CDR3 size: 14 residues.

The chain combines TRBV18 with TRBJ2-3; 13 nucleotides line up with TRBD2. Looked up from germline, CDR1 is KGHSH and CDR2 is LQKENI. J lost 4 bases, V lost 3 bases, and 4 bases had no gene match. The CDR3 consists of 16 residues. In DNA, the CDR3 is TGTGCCAGCTCACCGGGACTAGCGGGGTTGTCAGATACGCAGTATTTT. It yields the protein CASSPGLAGLSDTQYF.

The rearrangement uses TRBV2 and TRBJ1-5, with unresolved D. Germline V lookup: CDR1 SNHLY, CDR2 FYNNEI. V lost 5 bases, J lost 15 bases, and 17 bases lay in between. The CDR3 has 12 residues. The chain's CDR3 is CASSLDGGFWHF. Here the CDR3 DNA reads TGTGCCAGCAGTTTGGACGGAGGGTTTTGGCATTTT.

The chain joins TRBV28 to TRBJ2-4; D perhaps matches TRBD2 (6 bases). The CDR3 runs 16 residues. Trimming shortened V by 6 bases and J by 2 bases, and 17 bases separated the two germline ends. Germline V gives CDR1 MDHEN, CDR2 SYDVKM. In DNA form, the CDR3 reads TGTGCCAGCAGGTCGGGACTTACGGAACCCAAAAACATTCAGTACTTC. Amino acids: CASRSGLTEPKNIQYF.

The V gene is TRBV19, the J gene TRBJ1-2, with D possibly being TRBD1 (6 bases). V was shortened by 8 bases and J by 2 bases, with 12 bases between the two germline ends. The CDR3 totals 13 residues. CDR1 is LNHDA and CDR2 is SQIVND in the germline V gene (reference sequence). CDR3 sequence reads: CASQTGFNYGYTF. The DNA of the CDR3 is TGTGCCAGTCAGACAGGTTTCAACTATGGCTACACCTTC. The complete variable domain, with remaining parts taken from reference TRBV19 and TRBJ1-2, reads DGGITQSPKYLFRKEGQNVTLSCEQNLNHDAMYWYRQDPGQGLRLIYYSQIVNDFQKGDIAEGYSVSREKKESFPLTVTSAQKNPTAFYLCASQTGFNYGYTFGSGTRLTVV.

The sample holds a few counts of this clone. The rearrangement uses TRBV10-3 and TRBJ2-7, with 7 bases aligning to TRBD2. V shed 7 bases, J shed 2 bases, and the junction held 8 bases outside the gene matches. The CDR3 has 14 residues. Germline V gives CDR1 ENHRY, CDR2 SYGVKD. The CDR3 loop is CAITDGEGPYEQYF. In DNA, the CDR3 is TGTGCCATCACCGACGGGGAGGGTCCCTACGAGCAGTACTTC.

V is TRBV10-3 and J is TRBJ2-1; 10 bases are a match to TRBD2. From germline, CDR1 is ENHRY and CDR2 SYGVKD. The J segment lost 5 bases and the V segment lost 0 bases, leaving 10 bases of the junction unmatched. The length of the CDR3 is 18 residues. This CDR3 reads CAISESGSGGPVHNEQFF. The CDR3 bases are TGTGCCATCAGTGAGTCTGGTAGCGGGGGGCCAGTCCACAATGAGCAGTTCTTC.